This TCR beta chain is drawn from a study of T cell changes during pregnancy in multiple sclerosis. Only in-frame clones appear in the TCRdb table, and some are missing; sequencing was by immunoSEQ multiplex PCR. The data contain approximately 46,000 clones, around 89% of them singletons. CDR1 and CDR2 (germline): SGHRS, YFSETQ. CDR3 length: 18 amino acids. Trimming took 0 bases from V and 2 from J; bases not matched to a gene: 12. The sequences come from CD4+ T cells from peripheral blood mononuclear cells, collected after pregnancy. This clonotype was sampled from a female donor with multiple sclerosis, enrolled in a pregnancy study. The chain has TRBV5-1 and TRBJ2-7, with TRBD2 identical over 9 bases. In DNA, the CDR3 is TGCGCCAGCAGCTTGGCCAGTGGGGCTAGCGGGAAGGCCTACGAGCAGTACTTC. Translating gives CASSLASGASGKAYEQYF.